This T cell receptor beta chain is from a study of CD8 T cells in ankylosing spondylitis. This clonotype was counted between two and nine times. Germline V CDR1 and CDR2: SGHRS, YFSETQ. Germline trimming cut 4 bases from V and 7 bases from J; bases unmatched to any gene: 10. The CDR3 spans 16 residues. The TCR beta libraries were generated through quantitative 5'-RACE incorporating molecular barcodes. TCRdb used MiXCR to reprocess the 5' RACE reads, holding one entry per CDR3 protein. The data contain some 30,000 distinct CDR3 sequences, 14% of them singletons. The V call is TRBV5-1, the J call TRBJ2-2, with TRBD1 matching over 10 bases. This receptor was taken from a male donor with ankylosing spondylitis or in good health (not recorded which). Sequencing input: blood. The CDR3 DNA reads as TGCGCCAGCAGCCCCGCCCGGACAGGGGGTCACGGGGAGCTGTTTTTT. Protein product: CASSPARTGGHGELFF.